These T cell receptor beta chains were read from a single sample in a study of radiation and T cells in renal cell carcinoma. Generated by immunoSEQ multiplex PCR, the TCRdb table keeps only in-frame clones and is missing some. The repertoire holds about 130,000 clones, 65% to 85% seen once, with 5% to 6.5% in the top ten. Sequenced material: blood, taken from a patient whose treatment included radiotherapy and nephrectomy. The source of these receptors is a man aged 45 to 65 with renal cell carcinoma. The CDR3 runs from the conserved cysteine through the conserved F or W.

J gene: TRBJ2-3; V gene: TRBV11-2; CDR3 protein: CASGLSTSTDTQYF
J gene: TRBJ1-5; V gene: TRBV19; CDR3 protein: CASSITLGTADQPQHF
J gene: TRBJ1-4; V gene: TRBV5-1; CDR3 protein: CASSLGGQSNEKLFF
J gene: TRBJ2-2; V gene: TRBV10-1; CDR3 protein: CASRASGTGELFF
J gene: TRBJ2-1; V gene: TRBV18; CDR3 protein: CASSPLGTASYNEQFF
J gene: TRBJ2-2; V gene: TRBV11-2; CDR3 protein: CASSQLGAGTGELFF
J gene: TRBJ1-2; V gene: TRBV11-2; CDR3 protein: CASSLSGSANYGYTF
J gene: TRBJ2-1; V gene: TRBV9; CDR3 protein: CASSEPPGQLYNEQFF
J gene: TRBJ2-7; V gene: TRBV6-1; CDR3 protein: CASSEGRLYEQYF
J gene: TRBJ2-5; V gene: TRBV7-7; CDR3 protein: CASSLDAEETQYF
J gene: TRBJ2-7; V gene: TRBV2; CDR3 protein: CASSTGYEQYF
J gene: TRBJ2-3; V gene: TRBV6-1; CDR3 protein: CASSDDSGGAGTDTQYF
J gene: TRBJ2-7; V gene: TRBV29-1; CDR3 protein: CSVSLKRSSYEQYF
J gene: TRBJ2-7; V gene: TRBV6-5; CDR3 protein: CASSYSVQGAYEQYF
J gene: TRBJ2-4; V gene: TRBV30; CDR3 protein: CALAGGAQNIQYF
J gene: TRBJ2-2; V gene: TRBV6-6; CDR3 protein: CASSRRVTGELFF
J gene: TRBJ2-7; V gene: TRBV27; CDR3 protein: CASSLMFIGSYEQYF
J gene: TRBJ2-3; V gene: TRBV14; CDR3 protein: CASSQDAGTSFWTDTQYF
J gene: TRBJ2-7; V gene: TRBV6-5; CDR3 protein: CASSYPDRGAYEQYF
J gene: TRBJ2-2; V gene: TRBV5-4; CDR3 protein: CASSLQLDGTGELFF
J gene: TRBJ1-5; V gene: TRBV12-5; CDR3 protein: CASVRGGNQPQHF
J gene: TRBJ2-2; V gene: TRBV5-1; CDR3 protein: CASSRSDSKYTGELFF
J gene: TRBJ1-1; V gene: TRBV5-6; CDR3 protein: CASSFRDRPNTEAFF
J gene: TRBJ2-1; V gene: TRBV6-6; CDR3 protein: CASSRRVHNEQFF
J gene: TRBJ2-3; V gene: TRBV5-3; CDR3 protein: CARSLADGTSTDTQYF
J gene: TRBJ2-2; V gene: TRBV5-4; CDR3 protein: CASSLGSTANTGELFF
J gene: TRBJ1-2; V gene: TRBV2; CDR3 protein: CASSEPRAGWRGYTF
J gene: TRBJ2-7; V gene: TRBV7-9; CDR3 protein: CASSPHRGASSYEQYF
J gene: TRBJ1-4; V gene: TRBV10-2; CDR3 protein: CASSADRNEKLFF
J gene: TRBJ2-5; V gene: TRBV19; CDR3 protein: CASGPGGSHETQYF
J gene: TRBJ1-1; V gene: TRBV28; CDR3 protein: CASKIGSGTEAFF